The clone carrying this T cell receptor beta chain was detected once. As yet, its antigen is unknown. The data were obtained in a study of T cell responses to AZD1222 COVID-19 vaccine. General study points: Spike-specific TCR depth and breadth grew after two AZD1222 doses. Baseline antibody screening turned up just a handful of seropositive AZD1222 recipients. Donors, mostly white British, included more females; clonal diversity was possibly underestimated.

Profiled with immunoSEQ multiplex PCR; TCRdb holds only in-frame clones, not every one. In the table there are about 160,000 clones, under 95% of which are singletons. The ends were cut back, 10 bases at V and 12 bases at J, with 21 bases in the middle. The CDR3 consists of 13 residues. Germline V CDR1 and CDR2: SNHLY, FYNNEI. This receptor was taken from an adult who received the AZD1222 COVID-19 vaccine. This chain uses TRBV2 with TRBJ1-4; possibly TRBD1 for D (5 bases). The sample in question was peripheral blood, obtained 28 days after the second AZD1222 dose. CDR3 in amino acids: CATTWGFQGELFF. DNA for the CDR3: TGTGCCACCACGTGGGGGTTTCAAGGAGAACTGTTTTTT.